The 27 T cell receptor beta chains below come from one sample, sequenced in a study of shared clonotypes between healthy human individuals (dated by TCRdb to the early 2020s). For the CD8 naive samples, CD45RO-negative cells were positively selected for CCR7, yielding a CD45RA+CCR7+ population from which TemRA cells were excluded. The library came from the immunoSEQ multiplex PCR assay. TCRdb took over this immuneACCESS table, retaining in-frame rearrangements with V and J assigned. Such tables are incomplete; in checked studies, under half of the missing clones stem from an unresolved V gene, and the remainder is unexplained. In all, the sample holds more than 500,000 clones, and roughly 96% of those were seen once. 0.095% to 0.14% of the sample is in the top ten clones. Source material: naive CD8+ T cells sorted from blood. Sample cell subset or site, as interpreted from the label and publication: CD45RA+CCR7+. These receptors were taken from a woman between 25 and 40 years old in good health.

V gene TRBV20-1 combines with J gene TRBJ2-7; D is possibly TRBD2 (5 bases). Germline-derived CDR1 and CDR2 are DFQATT and SNEGSKA (reference sequence). V dropped 8 bases and J dropped 2 bases, with 7 bases sitting between them. This CDR3 region has 10 residues. The CDR3 sequence: CSWGAYEQYF. The CDR3 bases are TGCAGTTGGGGAGCCTACGAGCAGTACTTC.

This sequence joins TRBV7-8 and TRBJ2-7, with 7 bases lining up with TRBD2. V lost 3 bases, J lost 2 bases, and 7 bases stayed unmatched. In germline, CDR1 is SGHVS, CDR2 FQNEAQ. This CDR3 region has 15 residues. The CDR3 protein is CASSFISGKTYEQYF. The CDR3 bases are TGTGCCAGCAGCTTTATAAGCGGGAAGACCTACGAGCAGTACTTC. The entire variable domain, with the rest obtained from reference TRBV7-8 and TRBJ2-7, is as follows: GAGVSQSPRYKVAKRGQDVALRCDPISGHVSLFWYQQALGQGPEFLTYFQNEAQLDKSGLPSDRFFAERPEGSVSTLKIQRTQQEDSAVYLCASSFISGKTYEQYFGPGTRLTVT.

This chain uses TRBV29-1 with TRBJ1-2; no clear D gene. Germline lookup yields CDR1 SQVTM and CDR2 ANQGSEA. CDR3 length: 14 amino acids. With 3 bases removed from V and 8 bases from J, the gap between germline ends came to 19 bases. The CDR3 coding sequence is TGCAGCGTTGAGGCCCAAGGTGGGTCTCGGGGCTACACCTTC. Translated, it gives CSVEAQGGSRGYTF.

The rearrangement links TRBV27 to TRBJ2-1; 13 nucleotides match TRBD2. The CDR3 contains 17 residues. Trimming took 5 bases from V and 9 from J; bases not matched to a gene: 13. Germline CDR1 and CDR2: MNHEY and SMNVEV (reference sequence). Here the CDR3 reads CASSQLAGGPMGSEQFF. In DNA, the CDR3 is TGTGCCAGCAGTCAACTAGCGGGAGGGCCGATGGGGAGTGAGCAGTTCTTC.

The J gene is TRBJ1-1, the V gene TRBV19; TRBD1 is a possible D gene (5 bases). CDR1 LNHDA and CDR2 SQIVND come from the germline V gene (reference sequence). The CDR3 is 11 residues long. Trimming shortened V by 7 bases and J by 8 bases, and 11 bases separated the two germline ends. CDR3 sequence reads: CASTLSGEAFF. The CDR3 DNA reads as TGTGCCAGTACCTTATCAGGGGAAGCTTTCTTT.

This chain links TRBV19 with TRBJ2-5, with 8 bases lining up with TRBD1. The assigned J gene may be wrong: the sequence end matches TRBJ2-7 better. This CDR3 has 14 amino acids. The germline gives CDR1 LNHDA, CDR2 SQIVND (reference sequence). CDR3 nucleotides: TGTGCCAGTAGCGTGGGACAGGCTTACCACGAGCAGTACTTC. This gives the protein CASSVGQAYHEQYF.

The chain carries TRBV5-4 and TRBJ2-7, with D hard to call. The length of the CDR3 is 16 residues. Deletions cut 1 base from V and 0 bases from J, with 14 bases between. Per germline, CDR1 SGHNT and CDR2 YYREEE (reference sequence). The CDR3 nucleotides read TGTGCCAGCAGCTTGTGGGGTTACATCTCCTCCTACGAGCAGTACTTC. This encodes CASSLWGYISSYEQYF.

The chain joins TRBV11-2 to TRBJ2-7; no clear D. Trimming took off 5 bases at V and 7 bases at J, with 15 bases between the two ends. The CDR3 has 13 amino acids. From germline, CDR1 is SGHAT and CDR2 FQNNGV. The CDR3: CASSPLVEGEQYF. CDR3 DNA: TGTGCCAGCAGCCCCCTAGTCGAAGGGGAGCAGTACTTC.

CDR3 loop: CASSWGGRDGYTF. The CDR3 coding sequence is TGTGCCAGCAGTTGGGGGGGCAGGGATGGCTACACCTTC. J is TRBJ1-2 and V is TRBV6-5, with a possible D match to TRBD1 (6 bases). V lost 4 bases and J lost 6, with 12 bases in between. CDR3 length equals 13 residues. CDR1 is MNHEY and CDR2 is SVGAGI in the germline V gene.

This rearrangement joins TRBV27 to TRBJ1-1; D gene ambiguous. Germline CDR1 and CDR2: MNHEY and SMNVEV (reference sequence). Trimming took 8 bases from V and 4 from J, leaving 8 bases between them. The CDR3 is made up of 11 amino acids. The CDR3 sequence is CASREGTEAFF. The CDR3 nucleotides read TGTGCCAGCCGGGAAGGCACTGAAGCTTTCTTT.

This chain links TRBV27 with TRBJ2-3; 8 bases fit TRBD2. The CDR3 runs 17 residues. CDR1 and CDR2 from the germline V gene are MNHEY and SMNVEV (reference sequence). The V gene end was trimmed by 8 bases and the J gene end by 2 bases; junction bases not matched to a gene: 15. CDR3 nucleotide sequence: TGTGCCAGCCGAGTTATTAGGGCTAGCGGGTACACAGATACGCAGTATTTT. Translated, it gives CASRVIRASGYTDTQYF.

The V call is TRBV10-1, the J call TRBJ1-1; TRBD1 might be the D (6 bases). V lost 5 bases and J lost 6, with 13 bases in between. The CDR3 is made up of 13 amino acids. Germline lookup yields CDR1 WNHNN and CDR2 SYGVQD (reference sequence). CDR3 bases: TGCGCCAGCAGTCCAGGGGTAAGCGCTGAAGCTTTCTTT. It encodes CASSPGVSAEAFF.

The chain has TRBV7-9 and TRBJ2-7, with D perhaps matching TRBD1 or TRBD2 (5 bases each). The germline CDR1 and CDR2 sequences are SEHNR and FQNEAQ (reference sequence). V lost 3 bases, J lost 2 bases, and 17 bases lay in between. This CDR3 comprises 16 residues. This CDR3 reads CASSFPLDSSTYEQYF. The CDR3 region has the DNA TGTGCCAGCAGCTTCCCACTAGACAGTTCTACCTACGAGCAGTACTTC.

About this clone: The junction differs from germline at one of its ends, possibly a read error. V gene TRBV9 combines with J gene TRBJ2-3, with TRBD2 as a possible D gene (6 bases). The CDR3 sequence is 14 residues long. The germline V gene has CDR1 SGDLS and CDR2 YYNGEE. CDR3 bases: TGTGCCGGCAGCGTGGGCGGGGCCACAGATACGCAGTATTTT. Protein product: CAGSVGGATDTQYF. Complete variable domain (other parts from reference TRBV9 and TRBJ2-3): DSGVTQTPKHLITATGQRVTLRCSPRSGDLSVYWYQQSLDQGLQFLIQYYNGEERAKGNILERFSAQQFPDLHSELNLSSLELGDSALYFCAGSVGGATDTQYFGPGTRLTVL.

The CDR3 nucleotides read TGTGCCAGCAGCCGGGGGACTTCGCGTGGGGATACGCAGTATTTT. Its protein is CASSRGTSRGDTQYF. The V gene is TRBV14, the J gene TRBJ2-3, with D perhaps matching TRBD2 (6 bases). The CDR3 has 15 residues. The germline V and J ends were trimmed by 4 bases and 6 bases, with 17 bases remaining between them. Per the germline V gene, CDR1 is SGHDN and CDR2 is FVKESK. Full variable domain (missing parts from reference TRBV14 and TRBJ2-3): EAGVTQFPSHSVIEKGQTVTLRCDPISGHDNLYWYRRVMGKEIKFLLHFVKESKQDESGMPNNRFLAERTGGTYSTLKVQPAELEDSGVYFCASSRGTSRGDTQYFGPGTRLTVL.

This chain joins TRBV7-9 and TRBJ2-7, with D hard to call. This CDR3 has 14 amino acids. Deletions cut 5 bases from V and 0 bases from J, with 11 bases between. Per the germline V gene, CDR1 is SEHNR and CDR2 is FQNEAQ (reference sequence). In DNA form, the CDR3 reads TGTGCCAGCAGCCCTGACGTCGTCTCCTACGAGCAGTACTTC. Translating it yields CASSPDVVSYEQYF.

V gene TRBV6-1 combines with J gene TRBJ2-2; 8 bases align to TRBD2. J was trimmed by 3 bases and V by 4 bases; bases with no gene match: 4. Germline V gene lookup returns CDR1 MNHNS and CDR2 SASEGT. This CDR3 is built from 15 residues. The CDR3 DNA sequence: TGTGCCAGCAGTGGGGGACTAGGATACACCGGGGAGCTGTTTTTT. It translates to CASSGGLGYTGELFF.

The chain couples TRBV7-2 to TRBJ2-4; 9 bases line up with TRBD1. The CDR3 sequence is 16 residues long. The germline V gene has CDR1 SGHTA and CDR2 FQGNSA. V lost 4 bases, J lost 7 bases, and 11 bases stayed unmatched. CDR3 protein: CASSSPWTGEGNIQYF. CDR3 bases: TGTGCCAGCAGCTCTCCGTGGACAGGGGAAGGGAACATTCAGTACTTC.

This clone was seen a single time. CDR3 bases: TGTGCTAGTGGTTCGGGTGGGAACACTGAAGCTTTCTTT. Residues: CASGSGGNTEAFF. This chain connects TRBV12-5 to TRBJ1-1, with D uncertain. CDR3 size: 13 residues. Germline V CDR1 and CDR2: LGHNT, FRNRAP. The V gene lost 4 bases and the J gene lost 1 base, with 7 bases spanning the gap.

This rearrangement joins TRBV28 to TRBJ2-1, with 9 bases fitting TRBD2. Germline V lookup: CDR1 MDHEN, CDR2 SYDVKM. The V and J ends lost 6 bases and 5 bases, in that order; junction bases with no gene match: 5. This CDR3 has 14 residues. CDR3 sequence reads: CASSLAGINNEQFF. The CDR3 DNA reads as TGTGCCAGCAGCCTAGCGGGGATAAACAATGAGCAGTTCTTC.

This clone came up once. This rearrangement joins TRBV6-5 to TRBJ2-7; D possibly uses TRBD1 or TRBD2 (5 bases each). Germline V gene data show CDR1 as MNHEY and CDR2 as SVGAGI. Deletions cut 11 bases from V and 2 bases from J, with 13 bases between. This CDR3 has 12 amino acids. CDR3 sequence reads: CASGTEAYEQYF. Here the CDR3 DNA reads TGTGCCTCTGGGACCGAAGCCTACGAGCAGTACTTC.

V gene TRBV15 combines with J gene TRBJ1-5; 7 nucleotides align to TRBD1. Germline lookup yields CDR1 LNHNV and CDR2 YYDKDF (reference sequence). V was pared by 4 bases and J by 0 bases, with 9 bases of the junction left unmatched. This CDR3 comprises 17 residues. The CDR3 sequence: CATSTTTGTASNQPQHF. The CDR3 coding sequence is TGTGCCACCAGCACAACTACCGGGACAGCTAGCAATCAGCCCCAGCATTTT.

The chain combines TRBV30 with TRBJ2-7, with 9 positions matching TRBD1. The trim removed 0 bases at V and 6 bases at J, leaving 3 bases unmatched. This CDR3 is 13 amino acids long. Germline V gene data show CDR1 as GTSNPN and CDR2 as SVGIG (reference sequence). DNA for the CDR3: TGTGCCTGGAGTGTACGGGACAGGGTCGAGCAGTACTTC. Encoded protein: CAWSVRDRVEQYF.

The rearrangement uses TRBV15 and TRBJ1-2; a weak D match, TRBD1 (6 bases). Trimming cost V 6 bases and J 0 bases, with 11 bases left between them. The length of the CDR3 is 14 residues. Germline loops: CDR1 LNHNV, CDR2 YYDKDF (reference sequence). For the CDR3, the DNA is TGTGCCACCAGGCAGACAGGAACTAACTATGGCTACACCTTC. Amino acid sequence: CATRQTGTNYGYTF.

V and J are TRBV27 and TRBJ2-1; D not resolved. The V end was cut by 8 bases, the J end by 9 bases, with 14 bases between. CDR1 and CDR2 (germline): MNHEY, SMNVEV (reference sequence). The CDR3 spans 12 residues. Here the CDR3 reads CASRRWGAEQFF. The DNA for the CDR3 is TGTGCCAGCCGCCGTTGGGGTGCTGAGCAGTTCTTC.

This chain uses TRBV5-4 with TRBJ2-1; 10 nucleotides agree with TRBD2. The junction had 6 bases not matched to a gene; V was cut back by 5 bases and J by 4 bases. CDR3 length: 15 residues. The germline V gene has CDR1 SGHNT and CDR2 YYREEE (reference sequence). CDR3 bases: TGTGCCAGCAGGGCACTAGCGGGACCTTACAATGAGCAGTTCTTC. Translated: CASRALAGPYNEQFF.

The count of this clone is one. The chain couples TRBV7-9 to TRBJ1-5; the match to TRBD1 covers 10 bases. The V segment lost 4 bases and the J segment 7 bases; nucleotides outside the gene matches: 4. Germline V gives CDR1 SEHNR, CDR2 FQNEAQ (reference sequence). The CDR3 length is 14 residues. As DNA, the CDR3 is TGTGCCAGCAGCTCGGGACAGGGGCCCCAGCCCCAGCATTTT. This sequence encodes CASSSGQGPQPQHF.